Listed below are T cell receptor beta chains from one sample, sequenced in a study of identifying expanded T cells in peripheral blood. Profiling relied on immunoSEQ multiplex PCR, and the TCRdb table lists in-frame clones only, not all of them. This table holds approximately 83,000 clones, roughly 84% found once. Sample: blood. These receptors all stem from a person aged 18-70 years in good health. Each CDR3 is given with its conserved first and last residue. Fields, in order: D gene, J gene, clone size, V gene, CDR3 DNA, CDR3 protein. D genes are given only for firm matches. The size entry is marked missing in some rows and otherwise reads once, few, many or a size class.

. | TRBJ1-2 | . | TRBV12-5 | TGTGCTAGTGGTTCGGGGGCGGGAGGCTACACCTTC | CASGSGAGGYTF
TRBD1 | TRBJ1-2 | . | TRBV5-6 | TGTGCCAGCAAAGCGACAGGGCCCTCTAACTATGGCTACACCTTC | CASKATGPSNYGYTF
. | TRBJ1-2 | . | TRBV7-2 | TGTGCCATCCAAGGGGATTACTATGGCTACACCTTC | CAIQGDYYGYTF
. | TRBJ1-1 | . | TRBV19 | TGTGCCAGTAGTACGCCACGGACACAACGACTGAACACTGAAGCTTTCTTT | CASSTPRTQRLNTEAFF
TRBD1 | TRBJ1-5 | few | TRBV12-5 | TGTGCTAGAGTACAGGGGCGGGCCACCTTGAAGCCCCAGCATTTT | CARVQGRATLKPQHF
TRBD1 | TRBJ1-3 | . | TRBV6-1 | TGTGCCACTACACTCTACAGGGGTGGAAACACCATATATTTT | CATTLYRGGNTIYF
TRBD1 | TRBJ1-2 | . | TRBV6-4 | TGTGCCAGCAGTGATGAAGGGACAGGCGGACTCTATGGCTACACCTTC | CASSDEGTGGLYGYTF
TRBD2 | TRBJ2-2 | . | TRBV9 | TGTGCCAGCAGCTCTCCCGGGACTAGCGGGGGCACCGGGGAGCTGTTTTTT | CASSSPGTSGGTGELFF
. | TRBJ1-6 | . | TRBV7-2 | TGTGCCAGCAGCTTAGGGGGCTCCTATAATTCACCCCTCCACTTT | CASSLGGSYNSPLHF
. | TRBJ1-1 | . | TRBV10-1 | TGCGCCAGCAGTGAGAGAACCAGGGGTACTGAAGCTTTCTTT | CASSERTRGTEAFF
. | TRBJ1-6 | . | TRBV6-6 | TGTGCCAGCAGTTACTCCCCGGATTCACCCCTCCACTTT | CASSYSPDSPLHF
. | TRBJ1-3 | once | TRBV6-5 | TGTGCCAGCAGTTACGAGGGTGCCAGTATCGGAAACACCATATATTTT | CASSYEGASIGNTIYF
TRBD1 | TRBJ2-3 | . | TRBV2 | TGTGCCAGCACCCGACAGGGAGGCACAGATACGCAGTATTTT | CASTRQGGTDTQYF
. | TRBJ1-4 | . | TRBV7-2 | TGTGCCAGCAGCCTAAGCTTAGCCGGGACGGCTGAAAAACTGTTTTTT | CASSLSLAGTAEKLFF
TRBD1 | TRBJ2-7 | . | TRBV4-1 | TGCGCCAGCAGCCAAGGCGCCCCGGACAGGTCCTACGAGCAGTACTTC | CASSQGAPDRSYEQYF
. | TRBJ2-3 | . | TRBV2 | TGTGCCAGCAGTGGGTCAGCACCTAGCACAGATACGCAGTATTTT | CASSGSAPSTDTQYF